The 24 T cell receptor beta chains in this list originate from one sample, sequenced in a study of CD8+ T cells in alopecia areata. The treatment is: oral pan-JAK inhibitor, 5-10 mg twice daily. RNA, once extracted, was reverse transcribed into cDNA for use as the sequencing template. Generated by immunoSEQ multiplex PCR, the TCRdb table keeps only in-frame clones and is missing some. The sample lists roughly 100,000 clones, 44% seen once, with around 20% in the top ten. This material consisted of CD8+ T cells sorted from blood, taken at week 24, from a patient treated with tofacitinib. The receptors derive from a human donor with alopecia areata.

J is TRBJ2-5 and V is TRBV23-1; D is undetermined. TRBV23-1 falls under the ORF class, with uncertain function. CDR3 length: 13 residues. V dropped 8 bases and J dropped 4 bases, with 14 bases sitting between them. The CDR3 sequence is CASRHLRVETQYF. In nucleotides, the CDR3 is TGCGCCAGCCGACACCTTAGAGTAGAGACCCAGTACTTC.

V and J are TRBV6-6 and TRBJ1-5; D remains ambiguous. With 2 bases removed from V and 0 bases from J, the gap between germline ends came to 8 bases. Germline CDR1 and CDR2: MNHNY and SVGAGI (reference sequence). CDR3 size: 15 residues. CDR3 amino acids: CASSYPTDSNQPQHF. The CDR3 nucleotides are TGTGCCAGCAGTTACCCGACGGATAGCAATCAGCCCCAGCATTTT.

This clone has a handful of counts. V and J are TRBV7-9 and TRBJ2-3; D call uncertain. Deletions cut 4 bases from V and 11 bases from J, with 13 bases between. The CDR3 covers 12 residues. Germline V CDR1 and CDR2: SEHNR, FQNEAQ (reference sequence). The CDR3 sequence: CASSSLGPGQYF. Here the CDR3 DNA reads TGTGCCAGCAGCTCCCTCGGACCGGGGCAGTATTTT.

This clone was recorded a few times. The chain uses TRBV13 and TRBJ2-1, with TRBD1 matching 8 bases. The trim removed 5 bases at V and 5 bases at J, leaving 8 bases unmatched. This CDR3 is built from 15 residues. Germline CDR1 is PRHDT and CDR2 is FYEKMQ (reference sequence). CDR3 loop: CASSTRQGNDNEQFF. DNA of the CDR3: TGTGCCAGCAGCACCAGACAGGGGAACGACAATGAGCAGTTCTTC.

The V gene is TRBV5-5, the J gene TRBJ2-3; TRBD2 agrees at 7 bases. There are 11 residues in the CDR3. V gave up 4 bases and J gave up 13 bases; unmatched junction bases: 6. Germline V lookup: CDR1 SGHKS, CDR2 YYEKEE (reference sequence). This CDR3 reads CASSLRGDEYF. The CDR3 bases are TGTGCCAGCAGCCTACGGGGGGACGAGTATTTT.

The chain couples TRBV25-1 to TRBJ2-2; D is undetermined. CDR1 and CDR2 (germline): MGHDK, SYGVNS. There are 15 residues in the CDR3. Trimming took 4 bases from V and 0 from J, leaving 9 bases between them. This CDR3 is CASSGYSSNTGELFF. The CDR3 bases are TGTGCCAGCAGTGGGTACTCCTCGAACACCGGGGAGCTGTTTTTT.

The J gene is TRBJ1-1, the V gene TRBV4-1, with D unclear. Looked up from germline, CDR1 is MGHRA and CDR2 is YSYEKL. The germline V and J ends were trimmed by 0 bases and 4 bases, with 9 bases remaining between them. CDR3 length: 14 amino acids. This CDR3 reads CASSQEGRSTEAFF. Here the CDR3 DNA reads TGCGCCAGCAGCCAAGAAGGGCGGAGCACTGAAGCTTTCTTT.

There are a few counts of this clone. V is TRBV7-9 and J is TRBJ2-2, with 7 bases aligning to TRBD1. The CDR3 is made up of 16 amino acids. Germline V CDR1 and CDR2: SEHNR, FQNEAQ (reference sequence). Trimming at V came to 5 bases and at J to 1 base, leaving 7 bases not matched to a gene. The CDR3 loop reads CASSPPGTVNTGELFF. CDR3 nucleotides: TGTGCCAGCAGCCCCCCCGGGACAGTGAACACCGGGGAGCTGTTTTTT.

CDR3 coding DNA: TGCGCCAGCAGTCAAACTGCGGGGGACCTATCCTACAATGAGCAGTTCTTC. Translation: CASSQTAGDLSYNEQFF. This chain joins TRBV5-1 and TRBJ2-1; 7 nucleotides match TRBD2. The CDR3 totals 17 residues. V was pared by 5 bases and J by 1 base, with 12 bases of the junction left unmatched. CDR1 is SGHRS and CDR2 is YFSETQ in the germline V gene. The whole variable domain, remainder taken from reference TRBV5-1 and TRBJ2-1, is KAGVTQTPRYLIKTRGQQVTLSCSPISGHRSVSWYQQTPGQGLQFLFEYFSETQRNKGNFPGRFSGRQFSNSRSEMNVSTLELGDSALYLCASSQTAGDLSYNEQFFGPGTRLTVL.

This clone came up a few times. The V call is TRBV29-1, the J call TRBJ2-3; no clear D gene. The germline V gene encodes CDR1 SQVTM and CDR2 ANQGSEA. The CDR3 has 16 residues. The V end was cut by 0 bases, the J end by 0 bases, with 13 bases between. As DNA, the CDR3 is TGCAGCGTTGAAGAACCCCAGCAGACTAGCACAGATACGCAGTATTTT. Translated: CSVEEPQQTSTDTQYF.

This sequence joins TRBV6-5 and TRBJ2-2; D ambiguous. Trimming pared 1 base from V and 6 bases from J, leaving 12 bases between. CDR1 is MNHEY, CDR2 SVGAGI, per germline. The CDR3 totals 15 residues. CDR3 in amino acids: CASSYFKGMAGELFF. The CDR3 coding sequence is TGTGCCAGCAGTTACTTCAAGGGAATGGCCGGGGAGCTGTTTTTT.

This clone was seen a few times. This rearrangement joins TRBV29-1 to TRBJ2-1, with D perhaps matching TRBD1 (6 bases). Per the germline V gene, CDR1 is SQVTM and CDR2 is ANQGSEA. There are 14 residues in the CDR3. V lost 5 bases to trimming and J lost 6 bases, with 17 bases between them. This chain's CDR3 is CSVYRAGVSNEQFF. The CDR3 nucleotides read TGCAGCGTTTACAGGGCAGGTGTTAGCAATGAGCAGTTCTTC.

This chain joins TRBV4-1 and TRBJ1-2; D remains ambiguous. Per the germline V gene, CDR1 is MGHRA and CDR2 is YSYEKL. Trimming took 0 bases from V and 8 from J, leaving 13 bases between them. The CDR3 totals 14 residues. As DNA, the CDR3 is TGCGCCAGCAGCCAAGATTTTGAGCGGTCGGGCTACACCTTC. It encodes CASSQDFERSGYTF.

The V and J genes are TRBV29-1 and TRBJ2-3; the D is unclear. CDR3 length equals 15 residues. Trimming pared 4 bases from V and 2 bases from J, leaving 16 bases between. Germline V CDR1 and CDR2: SQVTM, ANQGSEA. The CDR3 region has the DNA TGCAGCGTTGGCCTAGATCAACTGTCCACAGATACGCAGTATTTT. The encoded protein is CSVGLDQLSTDTQYF.

This clone appeared once. J is TRBJ2-1 and V is TRBV30; the D gene is possibly TRBD1 (6 bases). Germline CDR1 reads GTSNPN; CDR2 reads SVGIG (reference sequence). The CDR3 is 16 residues long. V was trimmed by 1 base and J by 8 bases, leaving 21 bases between them. The CDR3 DNA sequence: TGTGCCTGGAGTGCGGAGCCAGGGGCGTTTTCGGATGAGCAGTTCTTC. It encodes CAWSAEPGAFSDEQFF. Full variable domain (rest looked up from reference TRBV30 and TRBJ2-1): SQTIHQWPATLVQPVGSPLSLECTVEGTSNPNLYWYRQAAGRGLQLLFYSVGIGQISSEVPQNLSASRPQDRQFILSSKKLLLSDSGFYLCAWSAEPGAFSDEQFFGPGTRLTVL.

This chain connects TRBV5-4 to TRBJ2-4; D remains unclear. The CDR3 has 13 residues. V dropped 4 bases and J dropped 5 bases, with 10 bases sitting between them. Germline V gene lookup returns CDR1 SGHNT and CDR2 YYREEE (reference sequence). In DNA form, the CDR3 reads TGTGCCAGCAGCCTACAGCTACAAAACATTCAGTACTTC. Translating gives CASSLQLQNIQYF.

The chain employs TRBV4-1 and TRBJ2-1, with a tentative D call TRBD2 (6 bases). Trimming removed 3 bases at V and 0 bases at J, with 9 bases between. The germline CDR1 and CDR2 sequences are MGHRA and YSYEKL. The CDR3 is 15 amino acids. The CDR3 sequence: CASSHGGSSYNEQFF. For the CDR3, the DNA is TGCGCCAGCAGCCACGGAGGGAGCTCCTACAATGAGCAGTTCTTC.

This chain joins TRBV11-2 and TRBJ2-7, with D unclear. The CDR3 spans 11 residues. Germline assignment: CDR1 SGHAT and CDR2 FQNNGV. V was cut by 3 bases and J by 3 bases, with 3 bases left in between. The CDR3 reads CASSLYYEQYF. CDR3 bases: TGTGCCAGCAGCTTGTACTACGAGCAGTACTTC.

The chain joins TRBV4-1 to TRBJ2-2; D gene uncertain. With 4 bases removed from V and 1 base from J, the gap between germline ends came to 10 bases. Germline V gives CDR1 MGHRA, CDR2 YSYEKL. The CDR3 contains 15 residues. The CDR3 loop reads CASSPSRMNTGELFF. The CDR3 DNA reads as TGCGCCAGCAGCCCCTCTCGGATGAACACCGGGGAGCTGTTTTTT.

The gene calls are TRBV25-1 and TRBJ2-6, with D maybe TRBD1 (5 bases). V lost 0 bases to trimming and J lost 1 base, with 10 bases between them. From germline, CDR1 is MGHDK and CDR2 SYGVNS. The CDR3 loop spans 17 amino acids. The CDR3 DNA sequence: TGTGCCAGCAGTGAATATGGGGCAGGGTCTGGGGCCAACGTCCTGACTTTC. This translates into CASSEYGAGSGANVLTF.

This chain's CDR3 is CASDPGQISYEQYF. The CDR3 region has the DNA TGTGCCAGCGACCCGGGGCAGATCTCCTACGAGCAGTACTTC. The gene calls are TRBV2 and TRBJ2-7; the D call may be TRBD1 or TRBD2 (5 bases each). Between the trimmed V and J ends, which lost 8 bases and 0 bases, there was a span of 14 bases. This CDR3 is built from 14 residues. Germline values: CDR1 SNHLY, CDR2 FYNNEI.

J is TRBJ2-5 and V is TRBV6-5; D is unclear. The V and J ends lost 2 bases and 2 bases respectively, with 6 bases between them. CDR3 length: 13 amino acids. Germline CDR1 is MNHEY and CDR2 is SVGAGI. CDR3 protein: CASSYLAQETQYF. In DNA, the CDR3 is TGTGCCAGCAGTTACCTGGCTCAAGAGACCCAGTACTTC.

This clone was seen more than once but under ten times. The chain joins TRBV6-5 to TRBJ1-2; 10 nucleotides align to TRBD1. The CDR3 extends over 15 amino acids. V trimming: 2 bases; J trimming: 2 bases; junction bases outside the gene matches: 2. Germline CDR1 reads MNHEY; CDR2 reads SVGAGI. CDR3 region: CASSYGTGVNYGYTF. CDR3 sequence (DNA): TGTGCCAGCAGTTACGGGACAGGGGTGAACTATGGCTACACCTTC.

Note on this clone: This same CDR3 is encoded by further DNA sequences in the sample. This rearrangement joins TRBV29-1 to TRBJ2-1; 7 positions match TRBD1. CDR1 and CDR2 (germline): SQVTM, ANQGSEA. The trim removed 0 bases at V and 4 bases at J, leaving 15 bases unmatched. The CDR3 runs to 18 residues. CDR3: CSVEDWTGSPESYNEQFF. The CDR3 DNA sequence: TGCAGCGTTGAAGATTGGACAGGTTCCCCCGAGAGTTACAATGAGCAGTTCTTC.